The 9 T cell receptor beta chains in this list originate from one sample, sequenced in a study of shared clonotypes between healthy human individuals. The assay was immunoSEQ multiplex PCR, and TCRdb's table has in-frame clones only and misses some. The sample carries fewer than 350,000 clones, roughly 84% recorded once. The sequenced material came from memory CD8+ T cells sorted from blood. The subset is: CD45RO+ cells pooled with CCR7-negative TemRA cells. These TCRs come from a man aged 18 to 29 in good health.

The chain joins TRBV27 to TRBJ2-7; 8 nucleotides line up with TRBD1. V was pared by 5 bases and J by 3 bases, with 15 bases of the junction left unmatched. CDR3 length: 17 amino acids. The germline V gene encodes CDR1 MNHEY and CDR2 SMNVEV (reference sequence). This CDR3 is CASSPTEPGTGHYEQYF. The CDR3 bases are TGTGCCAGCAGTCCGACGGAACCCGGGACAGGACACTACGAGCAGTACTTC.

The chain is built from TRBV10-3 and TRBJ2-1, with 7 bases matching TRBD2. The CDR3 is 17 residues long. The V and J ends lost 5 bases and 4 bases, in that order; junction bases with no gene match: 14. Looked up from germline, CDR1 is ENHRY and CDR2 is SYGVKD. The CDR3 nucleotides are TGTGCCATCAGTAGCGGGACTGTCTCTCCGGGTTACAATGAGCAGTTCTTC. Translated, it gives CAISSGTVSPGYNEQFF.

For the CDR3, the DNA is TGTGCCAGCAGCTTGTACACGAGCTCCTACAATGAGCAGTTCTTC. Translated: CASSLYTSSYNEQFF. The V gene is TRBV7-6, the J gene TRBJ2-1, with D uncertain. The germline V and J ends were trimmed by 3 bases and 0 bases, with 9 bases remaining between them. The CDR3 sequence is 15 residues long. CDR1 is SGHVS and CDR2 is FNYEAQ in the germline V gene.

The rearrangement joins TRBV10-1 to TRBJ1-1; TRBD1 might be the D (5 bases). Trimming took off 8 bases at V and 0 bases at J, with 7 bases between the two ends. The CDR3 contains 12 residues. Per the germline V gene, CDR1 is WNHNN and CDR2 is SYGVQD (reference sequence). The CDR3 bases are TGCGCCAGCCAGGGATTGAACACTGAAGCTTTCTTT. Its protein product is CASQGLNTEAFF.

The CDR3: CASSRRQGENIQYF. In DNA form, the CDR3 reads TGCGCCAGCAGCAGAAGACAGGGGGAAAACATTCAGTACTTC. The chain has TRBV4-1 and TRBJ2-4, with 9 bases aligning to TRBD1. V shed 5 bases and J 5 bases; nucleotides not matched to a gene: 4. Germline lookup yields CDR1 MGHRA and CDR2 YSYEKL. The CDR3 extends over 14 amino acids.

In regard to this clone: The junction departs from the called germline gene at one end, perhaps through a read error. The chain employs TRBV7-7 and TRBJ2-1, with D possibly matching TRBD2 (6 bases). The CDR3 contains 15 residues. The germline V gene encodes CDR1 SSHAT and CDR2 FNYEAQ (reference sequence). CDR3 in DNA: TGTGCTAGCAGCTTGGAACCTAGCGCTTGGGGGGAGCAGTTCTTC. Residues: CASSLEPSAWGEQFF. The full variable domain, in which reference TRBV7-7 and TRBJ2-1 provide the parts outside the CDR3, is GAGVSQSPRYKVTKRGQDVTLRCDPISSHATLYWYQQALGQGPEFLTYFNYEAQPDKSGLPSDRFSAERPEGSISTLTIQRTEQRDSAMYRCASSLEPSAWGEQFFGPGTRLTVL.

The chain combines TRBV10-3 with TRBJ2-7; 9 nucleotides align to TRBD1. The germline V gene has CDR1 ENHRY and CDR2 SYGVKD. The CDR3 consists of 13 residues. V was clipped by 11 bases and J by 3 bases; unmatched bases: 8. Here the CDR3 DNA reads TGTGCCGCCGGGGGGACAGGGCACTACGAGCAGTACTTC. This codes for CAAGGTGHYEQYF.

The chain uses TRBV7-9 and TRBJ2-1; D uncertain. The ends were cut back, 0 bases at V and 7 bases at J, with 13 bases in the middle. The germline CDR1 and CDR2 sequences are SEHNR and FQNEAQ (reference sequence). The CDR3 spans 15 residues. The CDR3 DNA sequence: TGTGCCAGCAGCTTAGCGACGGTGTGGGGTAATGAGCAGTTCTTC. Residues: CASSLATVWGNEQFF. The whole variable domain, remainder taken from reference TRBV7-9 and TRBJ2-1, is DTGVSQNPRHKITKRGQNVTFRCDPISEHNRLYWYRQTLGQGPEFLTYFQNEAQLEKSRLLSDRFSAERPKGSFSTLEIQRTEQGDSAMYLCASSLATVWGNEQFFGPGTRLTVL.

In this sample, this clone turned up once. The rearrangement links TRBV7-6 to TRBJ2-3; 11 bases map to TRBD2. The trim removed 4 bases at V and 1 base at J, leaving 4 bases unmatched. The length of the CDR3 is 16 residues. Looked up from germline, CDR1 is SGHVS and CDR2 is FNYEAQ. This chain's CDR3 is CASSSLLAGGTDTQYF. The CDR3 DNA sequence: TGTGCCAGCAGCTCGTTACTAGCGGGAGGCACAGATACGCAGTATTTT.